The clone carrying this TCR beta chain occurred a few times. Its antigen is not identified. Deletions cut 0 bases from V and 7 bases from J, with 10 bases between. The CDR3 consists of 13 residues. From germline, CDR1 is GTSNPN and CDR2 SVGIG (reference sequence). The sample originates from a study of spatial heterogeneity in lung cancer. Study-level points and caveats: Counts that tracked tumor mutation counts were those of expanded intratumoral alpha and beta TCRs.

Unique molecular identifiers, one per molecule, were present on every TCR cDNA molecule. One entry per CDR3 protein, called by TCRdb with MiXCR from the 5' RACE reads. Here the sample spans about 22,000 distinct CDR3 sequences, 8.8% being singletons. Indicated time point: sample taken at primary tumor resection. The donors were about 72 patients with non-small cell lung cancer that was early-stage and untreated. The source material was lung tumor tissue, sampled at surgery. The source is a male donor with early-stage non-small cell lung cancer. The V and J genes are TRBV30 and TRBJ1-5; no firm D call. The CDR3 coding sequence is TGTGCCTGGAGTGTTAGAGGCCTGCAGCCCCAGCATTTT. This translates into CAWSVRGLQPQHF.